The present TCR beta chain was sequenced within a study of shared clonotypes between healthy human individuals. Study observations and caveats: How much donors shared clonotypes was expected to be affected by sequencing depth.

Evenly divided among several immunoSEQ plates was the genomic DNA of each subset. Generated by immunoSEQ multiplex PCR, the TCRdb table keeps only in-frame clones and is missing some. The sample holds hundreds of thousands of clones; approximately 79% are singletons and the top ten take about 1.7%. The germline gives CDR1 SQVTM, CDR2 ANQGSEA. The length of the CDR3 is 15 residues. With 1 base clipped from V and 3 bases from J, the junction kept 7 bases outside the gene matches. Details on this clone: Its antigen is unknown.

The sequenced sample consisted of memory CD4+ T cells sorted from blood. Subset in this sample: CD45RA-negative fraction. The chain carries TRBV29-1 and TRBJ2-7, with 9 nucleotides matching TRBD1. This clonotype was sampled from a woman under 40 in good health. The CDR3 loop is CSVEGPGTGLYEQYF. CDR3 DNA sequence: TGCAGCGTTGAAGGTCCCGGGACAGGGCTCTACGAGCAGTACTTC.